This T cell receptor (beta chain) was recorded in a study of cytomegalovirus exposure and HLA in healthy donors. General study findings and limits: A later look showed TCR association rates differing by HLA locus, highest for DRB1 and lowest for HLA-C.

Primers included in the PCR were 60 Vbeta and 13 Jbeta primers. Here immunoSEQ multiplex PCR was the method, and the copy in TCRdb shows in-frame clones only, minus some. Among more than 120,000 clones, under 90% were seen once, and the ten largest hold around 2.4%. Samples came from healthy bone marrow donors. For this clone: Its cognate antigen is unknown.

CDR1 and CDR2 (germline): SGHRS, YFSETQ. The CDR3 has 15 amino acids. The V and J ends lost 3 bases and 0 bases respectively, with 13 bases between them. This chain connects TRBV5-1 to TRBJ2-7, with a possible D match to TRBD1 (5 bases). The sample was PBMCs. The receptor's source is a male donor in good health and CMV-seronegative. The CDR3 is CASSWGTGSSYEQYF. The CDR3 bases are TGCGCCAGCAGCTGGGGAACAGGAAGCTCCTACGAGCAGTACTTC. Supplemented by reference TRBV5-1 and TRBJ2-7, the full variable domain reads KAGVTQTPRYLIKTRGQQVTLSCSPISGHRSVSWYQQTPGQGLQFLFEYFSETQRNKGNFPGRFSGRQFSNSRSEMNVSTLELGDSALYLCASSWGTGSSYEQYFGPGTRLTVT.